These T cell receptor beta chains were read from a single sample in a study of shared clonotypes between healthy human individuals. Produced via immunoSEQ multiplex PCR; TCRdb's table is partial and in-frame only. This table holds millions of clones, 85% to 95% found once. Sequencing was performed on naive CD8+ T cells sorted from blood. The receptors were gathered from a man aged 18-30 years in good health. CDR3s include the opening cysteine and the closing phenylalanine or tryptophan. The D gene is left open where the match is weak.

V gene: TRBV10-3; J gene: TRBJ2-1; CDR3 length: 14; D gene: NA; CDR3 DNA: TGTGCCATCAGTGATGGTGGGGCCTACAATGAGCAGTTCTTC; CDR3 protein: CAISDGGAYNEQFF
V gene: TRBV27; J gene: TRBJ1-2; CDR3 length: 17; D gene: NA; CDR3 DNA: TGTGCCAGCAGTTTAGTCCCCCCCACAAACAAGGGCGATGGCTACACCTTC; CDR3 protein: CASSLVPPTNKGDGYTF
V gene: TRBV6-5; J gene: TRBJ2-3; CDR3 length: 16; D gene: NA; CDR3 DNA: TGTGCCAGCAGTTACTCGATCGATCCCGGGACAGATACGCAGTATTTT; CDR3 protein: CASSYSIDPGTDTQYF
V gene: TRBV28; J gene: TRBJ2-1; CDR3 length: 15; D gene: NA; CDR3 DNA: TGTGCCAGCACCCCTTCTCCCGGGACCTTCAATGAGCAGTTCTTC; CDR3 protein: CASTPSPGTFNEQFF
V gene: TRBV9; J gene: TRBJ2-5; CDR3 length: 15; D gene: NA; CDR3 DNA: TGTGCCAGCAGCGTAGAGGGCAGCACCCAAGAGACCCAGTACTTC; CDR3 protein: CASSVEGSTQETQYF
V gene: TRBV7-8; J gene: TRBJ1-6; CDR3 length: 19; D gene: TRBD1; CDR3 DNA: TGTGCCAGCAGCTTAGCGGGACAGGGAGCGGGCTCCTATAATTCACCCCTCCACTTT; CDR3 protein: CASSLAGQGAGSYNSPLHF
V gene: TRBV12-2; J gene: TRBJ2-7; CDR3 length: 15; D gene: NA; CDR3 DNA: TGTGCAAGTCGTCTTCTGAAGGACAGGGGGCGCGAGCAGTACTTC; CDR3 protein: CASRLLKDRGREQYF
V gene: TRBV10-3; J gene: TRBJ1-3; CDR3 length: 13; D gene: NA; CDR3 DNA: TGTGCCACCATCAGCGGGGGAGAAAACACCATATATTTT; CDR3 protein: CATISGGENTIYF
V gene: TRBV7-8; J gene: TRBJ2-7; CDR3 length: 16; D gene: NA; CDR3 DNA: TGTGCCAGCAGCCCCCCGGGCTCAGGGATCGCCTACGAGCAGTACTTC; CDR3 protein: CASSPPGSGIAYEQYF
V gene: TRBV7-9; J gene: TRBJ2-3; CDR3 length: 15; D gene: TRBD2; CDR3 DNA: TGTGCCAGCAGCTTTCTAGCGGGTGGCACAGATACGCAGTATTTT; CDR3 protein: CASSFLAGGTDTQYF
V gene: TRBV9; J gene: TRBJ2-7; CDR3 length: 15; D gene: NA; CDR3 DNA: TGTGCCAGCAGCGTACTCGGCGAAAGCTCCTACGAGCAGTACTTC; CDR3 protein: CASSVLGESSYEQYF
V gene: TRBV4-3; J gene: TRBJ2-1; CDR3 length: 15; D gene: TRBD1; CDR3 DNA: TGCGCCAGCAGCCACGGGACAGCCAACTACAATGAGCAGTTCTTC; CDR3 protein: CASSHGTANYNEQFF
V gene: TRBV11-1; J gene: TRBJ2-1; CDR3 length: 14; D gene: TRBD2; CDR3 DNA: TGTGCCAGCAGCATCCAAGCGGGAACTAATGAGCAGTTCTTC; CDR3 protein: CASSIQAGTNEQFF
V gene: TRBV6-5; J gene: TRBJ2-3; CDR3 length: 15; D gene: TRBD1; CDR3 DNA: TGTGCCAGCAGTTCCTTGACAGGGGGCTCAGATACGCAGTATTTT; CDR3 protein: CASSSLTGGSDTQYF
V gene: TRBV7-8; J gene: TRBJ2-7; CDR3 length: 15; D gene: NA; CDR3 DNA: TGTGCCAGCAGCTTAGGGGCAGGAATTTCCTACGAGCAGTACTTC; CDR3 protein: CASSLGAGISYEQYF
V gene: TRBV7-6; J gene: TRBJ2-7; CDR3 length: 15; D gene: NA; CDR3 DNA: TGTGCCAGCAGCTTAGACCCTAGCGCCTCCTACGAGCAGTACTTC; CDR3 protein: CASSLDPSASYEQYF
V gene: TRBV19; J gene: TRBJ1-6; CDR3 length: 14; D gene: NA; CDR3 DNA: TGTGCCAGTAGTATAGATGGGCCCAATTCACCCCTCCACTTT; CDR3 protein: CASSIDGPNSPLHF
V gene: TRBV4-1; J gene: TRBJ2-7; CDR3 length: 16; D gene: NA; CDR3 DNA: TGCGCCAGCAGCCAGGGGGGGGGCGGAAGCTCCTACGAGCAGTACTTC; CDR3 protein: CASSQGGGGSSYEQYF
V gene: TRBV5-1; J gene: TRBJ1-2; CDR3 length: 14; D gene: TRBD1; CDR3 DNA: TGCGCCAGCAGCTTGGAAGGGACAGGGTATGGCTACACCTTC; CDR3 protein: CASSLEGTGYGYTF
V gene: TRBV27; J gene: TRBJ2-7; CDR3 length: 15; D gene: TRBD1; CDR3 DNA: TGTGCCAGCAGTTCGCGGACAGGGTTGGTCCACGAGCAGTACTTC; CDR3 protein: CASSSRTGLVHEQYF
V gene: TRBV4-3; J gene: TRBJ2-3; CDR3 length: 15; D gene: NA; CDR3 DNA: TGCGCCAGCAGCCCCGGTACCAGAAACACAGATACGCAGTATTTT; CDR3 protein: CASSPGTRNTDTQYF
V gene: TRBV28; J gene: TRBJ1-5; CDR3 length: 14; D gene: NA; CDR3 DNA: TGTGCCAGCAGTTTTGCTGGGGACAATCAGCCCCAGCATTTT; CDR3 protein: CASSFAGDNQPQHF
V gene: TRBV15; J gene: TRBJ2-5; CDR3 length: 15; D gene: TRBD1; CDR3 DNA: TGTGCCACCAGCAGCCCGGGACAGGGCTTTGAGACCCAGTACTTC; CDR3 protein: CATSSPGQGFETQYF
V gene: TRBV27; J gene: TRBJ1-2; CDR3 length: 13; D gene: TRBD1; CDR3 DNA: TGTGCCAGCAGCTACACAGGGGAGGACGGCTACACCTTC; CDR3 protein: CASSYTGEDGYTF
V gene: TRBV18; J gene: TRBJ2-3; CDR3 length: 19; D gene: NA; CDR3 DNA: TGTGCCAGCTCACCAGTGGGGGGCCCAACCCCCTATCCCCTTGTTTCGCAGTATTTT; CDR3 protein: CASSPVGGPTPYPLVSQYF
V gene: TRBV4-2; J gene: TRBJ1-5; CDR3 length: 15; D gene: NA; CDR3 DNA: TGTGCCAGCAGCCAAGAATGGGCAGGGGCTCAGCCCCAGCATTTT; CDR3 protein: CASSQEWAGAQPQHF
V gene: TRBV29-1; J gene: TRBJ2-2; CDR3 length: 12; D gene: NA; CDR3 DNA: TGCAGCGTTGTGGAGATCACCGGGGAGCTGTTTTTT; CDR3 protein: CSVVEITGELFF
V gene: TRBV29-1; J gene: TRBJ2-2; CDR3 length: 13; D gene: NA; CDR3 DNA: TGCAGCGTTCCCGACGAATCCGCCGGGGAGCTGTTTTTT; CDR3 protein: CSVPDESAGELFF